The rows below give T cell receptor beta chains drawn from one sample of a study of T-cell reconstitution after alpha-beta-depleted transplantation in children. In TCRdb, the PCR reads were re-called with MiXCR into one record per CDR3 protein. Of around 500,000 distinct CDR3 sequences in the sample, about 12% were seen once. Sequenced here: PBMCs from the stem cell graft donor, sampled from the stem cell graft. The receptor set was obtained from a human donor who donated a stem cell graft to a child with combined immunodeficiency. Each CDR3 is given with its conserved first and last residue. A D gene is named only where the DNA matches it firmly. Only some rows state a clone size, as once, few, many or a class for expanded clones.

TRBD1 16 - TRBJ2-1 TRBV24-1 CATSGPGGGSYNEQFF TGTGCCACCAGTGGCCCAGGGGGCGGTAGTTACAATGAGCAGTTCTTC
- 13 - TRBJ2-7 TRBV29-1 CSVEVEKAYEQYF TGCAGCGTTGAGGTGGAGAAAGCCTACGAGCAGTACTTC
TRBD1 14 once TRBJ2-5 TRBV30 CAWGRGTGQETQYF TGTGCCTGGGGACGCGGGACAGGGCAAGAGACCCAGTACTTC
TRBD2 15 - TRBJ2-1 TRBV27 CASHPGLAGVHEQFF TGTGCCAGCCACCCGGGACTAGCGGGAGTTCATGAGCAGTTCTTC
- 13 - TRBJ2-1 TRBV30 CAWNPLGTNEQFF TGTGCCTGGAACCCCCTGGGGACCAATGAGCAGTTCTTC
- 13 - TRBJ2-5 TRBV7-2 CASSPSRLETQYF TGTGCCAGCAGCCCCAGTCGATTGGAGACCCAGTACTTC
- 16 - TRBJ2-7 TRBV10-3 CAITETGKEGSYEQYF TGTGCCATCACGGAGACAGGGAAGGAGGGCTCCTACGAGCAGTACTTC
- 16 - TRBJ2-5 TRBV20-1 CSAGDHQSSGGETQYF TGCAGTGCGGGGGACCACCAAAGTAGTGGGGGAGAGACCCAGTACTTC
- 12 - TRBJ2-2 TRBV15 CATSEATGELFF TGTGCCACCAGCGAAGCCACCGGGGAGCTGTTTTTT
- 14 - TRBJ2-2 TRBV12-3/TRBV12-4 CASSLGLFDGELFF TGTGCCAGCAGTTTAGGGCTATTTGACGGGGAGCTGTTTTTT
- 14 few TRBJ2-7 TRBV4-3 CASSQGQDSYEQYF TGCGCCAGCAGCCAAGGACAGGACTCCTACGAGCAGTACTTC
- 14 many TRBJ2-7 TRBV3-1 CASSQGAVAYEQYF TGTGCCAGCAGCCAAGGTGCTGTAGCCTACGAGCAGTACTTC
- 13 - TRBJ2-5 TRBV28 CASSSSEQETEYF TGTGCCAGCAGTTCGTCGGAACAAGAGACCGAGTACTTC
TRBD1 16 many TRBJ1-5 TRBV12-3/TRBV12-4 CASSLEGAGSNQPQHF TGTGCCAGCAGTTTAGAGGGGGCTGGAAGCAATCAGCCCCAGCATTTT
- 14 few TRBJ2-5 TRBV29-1 CSVDRAGNGETQYF TGCAGCGTTGATAGGGCAGGGAACGGAGAGACCCAGTACTTC
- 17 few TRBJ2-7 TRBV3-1 CASSQATTSPRSYEQYF TGTGCCAGCAGCCAAGCTACCACTAGCCCCAGGTCCTACGAGCAGTACTTC
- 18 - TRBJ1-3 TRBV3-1 CASSQDLGQPYSGNTIYF TGTGCCAGCAGCCAAGATCTCGGACAGCCTTACTCTGGAAACACCATATATTTT
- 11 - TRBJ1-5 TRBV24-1 CAPTVNQPQHF TGTGCCCCCACTGTTAATCAGCCCCAGCATTTT
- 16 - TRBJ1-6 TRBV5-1 CASSLSGRGSMSPLHF TGCGCCAGCAGCTTGTCAGGGAGGGGAAGTATGTCACCCCTCCACTTT
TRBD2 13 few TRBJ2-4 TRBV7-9 CASSLGLAGVQYF TGTGCCAGCAGCTTAGGTCTAGCGGGAGTTCAGTACTTC
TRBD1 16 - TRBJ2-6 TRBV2 CASMWDRGSGANVLTF TGTGCCAGCATGTGGGACAGGGGCTCTGGGGCCAACGTCCTGACTTTC
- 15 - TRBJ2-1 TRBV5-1 CASSPYLSSYNEQFF TGCGCCAGCAGCCCATACTTAAGCTCCTACAATGAGCAGTTCTTC
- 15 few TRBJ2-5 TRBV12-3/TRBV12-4 CASSEQLRYQETQYF TGTGCCAGCAGTGAACAGCTAAGGTACCAAGAGACCCAGTACTTC
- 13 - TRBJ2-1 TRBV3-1 CASCLESYNEQFF TGTGCCTCCTGCCTGGAGTCCTACAATGAGCAGTTCTTC
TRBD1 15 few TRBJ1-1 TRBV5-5 CASSSNRQGATEAFF TGTGCCAGCAGCTCAAATCGACAGGGCGCCACTGAAGCTTTCTTT
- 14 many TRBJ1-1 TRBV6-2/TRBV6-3 CASSYTGLNTEAFF TGTGCCAGCAGTTACACAGGGCTAAACACTGAAGCTTTCTTT
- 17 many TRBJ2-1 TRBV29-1 CSVVFITTLPSYNEQFF TGCAGCGTTGTATTTATTACTACCCTACCATCCTACAATGAGCAGTTCTTC
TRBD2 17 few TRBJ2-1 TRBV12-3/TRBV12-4 CASSLEKSGSSYNEQFF TGTGCCAGCAGTTTAGAGAAAAGCGGGAGTTCCTACAATGAGCAGTTCTTC
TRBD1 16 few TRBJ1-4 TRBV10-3 CAISPGQGRLNEKLFF TGTGCCATCAGTCCGGGACAGGGGAGACTTAATGAAAAACTGTTTTTT
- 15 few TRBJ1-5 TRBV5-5 CASSPETLSNQPQHF TGTGCCAGCAGCCCGGAGACTCTATCAAATCAGCCCCAGCATTTT
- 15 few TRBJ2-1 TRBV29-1 CSVDGETERLNEQFF TGCAGCGTTGATGGGGAGACGGAGAGGTTGAATGAGCAGTTCTTC
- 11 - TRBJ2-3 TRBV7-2 CASSLKQTQYF TGTGCCAGCAGCTTAAAGCAGACGCAGTATTTT
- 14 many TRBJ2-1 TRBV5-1 CASSLAGPGDEQFF TGCGCCAGCAGCTTGGCGGGCCCCGGGGATGAGCAGTTCTTC
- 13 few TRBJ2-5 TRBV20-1 CSEASVGQETQYF TGCAGCGAGGCCTCCGTAGGCCAAGAGACCCAGTACTTC
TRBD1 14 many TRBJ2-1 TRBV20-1 CSANRDRRYNEQFF TGCAGTGCCAACCGGGACAGGAGATACAATGAGCAGTTCTTC
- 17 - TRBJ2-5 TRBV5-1 CASSLVTGITGAETQYF TGCGCCAGCAGCTTGGTGACAGGAATAACGGGGGCAGAGACCCAGTACTTC
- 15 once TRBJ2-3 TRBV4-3 CASSQEAGPVDTQYF TGCGCCAGCAGCCAAGAGGCGGGCCCCGTGGATACGCAGTATTTT
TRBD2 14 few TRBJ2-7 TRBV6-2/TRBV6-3 CASSLVAGESEQYF TGTGCCAGCAGTCTCGTAGCGGGAGAGAGTGAGCAGTACTTC
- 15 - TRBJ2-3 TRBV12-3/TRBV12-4 CASSGDGSNTDTQYF TGTGCCAGCAGCGGGGACGGTTCTAACACAGATACGCAGTATTTT